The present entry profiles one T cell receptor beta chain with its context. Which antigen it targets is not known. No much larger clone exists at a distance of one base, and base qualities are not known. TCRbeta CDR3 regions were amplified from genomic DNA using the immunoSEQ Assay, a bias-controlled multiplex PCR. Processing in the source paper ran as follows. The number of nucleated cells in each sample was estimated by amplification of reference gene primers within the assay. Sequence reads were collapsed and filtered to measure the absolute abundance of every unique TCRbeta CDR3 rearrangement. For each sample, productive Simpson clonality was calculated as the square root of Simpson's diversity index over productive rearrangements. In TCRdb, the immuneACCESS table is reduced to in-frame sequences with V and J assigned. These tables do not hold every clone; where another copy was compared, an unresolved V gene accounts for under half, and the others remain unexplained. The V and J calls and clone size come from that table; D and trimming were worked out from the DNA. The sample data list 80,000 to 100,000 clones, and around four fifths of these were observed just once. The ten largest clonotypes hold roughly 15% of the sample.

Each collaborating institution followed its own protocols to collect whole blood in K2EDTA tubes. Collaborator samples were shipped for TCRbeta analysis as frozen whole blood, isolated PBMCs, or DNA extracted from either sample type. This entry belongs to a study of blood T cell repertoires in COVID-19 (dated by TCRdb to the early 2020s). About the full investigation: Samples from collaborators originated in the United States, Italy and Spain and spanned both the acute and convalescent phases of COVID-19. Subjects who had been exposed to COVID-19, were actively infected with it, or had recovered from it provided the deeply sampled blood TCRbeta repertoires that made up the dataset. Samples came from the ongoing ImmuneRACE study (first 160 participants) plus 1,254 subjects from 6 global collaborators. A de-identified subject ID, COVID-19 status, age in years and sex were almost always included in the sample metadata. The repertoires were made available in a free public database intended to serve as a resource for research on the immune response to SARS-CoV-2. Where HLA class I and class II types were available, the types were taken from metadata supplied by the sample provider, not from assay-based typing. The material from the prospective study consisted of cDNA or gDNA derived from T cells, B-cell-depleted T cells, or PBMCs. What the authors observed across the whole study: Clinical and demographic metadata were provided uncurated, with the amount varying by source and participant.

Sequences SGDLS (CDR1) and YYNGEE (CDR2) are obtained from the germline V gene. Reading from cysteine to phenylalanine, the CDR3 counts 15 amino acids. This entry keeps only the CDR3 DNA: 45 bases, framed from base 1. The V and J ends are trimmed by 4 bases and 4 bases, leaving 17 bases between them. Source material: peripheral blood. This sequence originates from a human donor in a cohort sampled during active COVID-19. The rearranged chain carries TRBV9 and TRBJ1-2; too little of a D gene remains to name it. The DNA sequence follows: TGTGCCAGCAGCCCCGAGACAACGCCTCTCTATGGCTACACCTTC. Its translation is CASSPETTPLYGYTF.